Listed below are T cell receptor beta chains from one sample, sequenced in a study of T cell changes during pregnancy in multiple sclerosis. The assay was immunoSEQ multiplex PCR, and TCRdb's table has in-frame clones only and misses some. Among around 100,000 clones listed, approximately 92% were seen once. Material: peripheral blood, obtained in the second trimester of pregnancy. The receptors originated from a female donor with multiple sclerosis, enrolled in a pregnancy study. CDR3s include the opening cysteine and the closing phenylalanine or tryptophan. Each record gives: D gene, V gene, J gene, clone size, CDR3 DNA, CDR3 protein. The D gene is left open where the match is weak. Expanded clones get a size class; other rows say once, few or many, or leave the size out.

d_call: NA
v_call: TRBV25-1
j_call: TRBJ2-2
clone_size: NA
cdr3_nt: TGTGCCAGCAGTGAATTTCGGGGTACGAACACCGGGGAGCTGTTTTTT
cdr3_aa: CASSEFRGTNTGELFF

d_call: NA
v_call: TRBV6-6
j_call: TRBJ1-6
clone_size: NA
cdr3_nt: TGTGCCAGCAGGCAGGGGCTTCAATATAATTCACCCCTCCACTTT
cdr3_aa: CASRQGLQYNSPLHF

d_call: NA
v_call: TRBV7-2
j_call: TRBJ1-4
clone_size: NA
cdr3_nt: TGTGTCAGCAGGCGGAGTGGTGAAAAACTGTTTTTT
cdr3_aa: CVSRRSGEKLFF

d_call: TRBD2
v_call: TRBV30
j_call: TRBJ2-3
clone_size: NA
cdr3_nt: TGTGCCTGGAGTGTACTAGCGGGGGGCTCTAGCACAGATACGCAGTATTTT
cdr3_aa: CAWSVLAGGSSTDTQYF

d_call: TRBD2
v_call: TRBV14
j_call: TRBJ2-3
clone_size: NA
cdr3_nt: TGTGCCAGCAGCCAAGAAACTAGCGGACGCACAGATACGCAGTATTTT
cdr3_aa: CASSQETSGRTDTQYF

d_call: NA
v_call: TRBV20-1
j_call: TRBJ2-1
clone_size: NA
cdr3_nt: TGCAGTGCCCCCAACTACAATGAGCAGTTCTTC
cdr3_aa: CSAPNYNEQFF

d_call: NA
v_call: TRBV5-1
j_call: TRBJ1-1
clone_size: few
cdr3_nt: TGCGCCAGCAGCTTACAGGGCAGCATGAACACTGAAGCTTTCTTT
cdr3_aa: CASSLQGSMNTEAFF

d_call: NA
v_call: TRBV7-2
j_call: TRBJ1-1
clone_size: NA
cdr3_nt: TGTGCCAGCAGCCCTGACAGGAACACTAATGAAGCTTTCTTT
cdr3_aa: CASSPDRNTNEAFF

d_call: NA
v_call: TRBV11-2
j_call: TRBJ1-1
clone_size: NA
cdr3_nt: TGTGCCAGCAGCTCCGCCCGGAGCGGGGTTGGGACTGAAGCTTTCTTT
cdr3_aa: CASSSARSGVGTEAFF

d_call: NA
v_call: TRBV19
j_call: TRBJ2-5
clone_size: NA
cdr3_nt: TGTGCCAGTAGTACGCAGGTATCCCAAGAGACCCAGTACTTC
cdr3_aa: CASSTQVSQETQYF

d_call: TRBD2
v_call: TRBV2
j_call: TRBJ2-5
clone_size: NA
cdr3_nt: TGTGCCAGCAGACGACTAGCGGGGGGGATAGTACAAGAGACCCAGTACTTC
cdr3_aa: CASRRLAGGIVQETQYF

d_call: NA
v_call: TRBV27
j_call: TRBJ2-7
clone_size: NA
cdr3_nt: TGTGCCAGCAGTTTCGGCAGGAATTACGAGCAGTACTTC
cdr3_aa: CASSFGRNYEQYF

d_call: TRBD1
v_call: TRBV18
j_call: TRBJ1-2
clone_size: NA
cdr3_nt: TGTGCCAGCTCACCATCACAGGGGGCGGGCTACACCTTC
cdr3_aa: CASSPSQGAGYTF

d_call: NA
v_call: TRBV19
j_call: TRBJ2-1
clone_size: NA
cdr3_nt: TGTGCCAGTAGTATAGCCGGCAATGAGCAGTTCTTC
cdr3_aa: CASSIAGNEQFF

d_call: NA
v_call: TRBV5-1
j_call: TRBJ1-1
clone_size: NA
cdr3_nt: TGCGCCAGCAGCTCGGGGGGTTGGGACACTGAAGCTTTCTTT
cdr3_aa: CASSSGGWDTEAFF

d_call: TRBD1
v_call: TRBV28
j_call: TRBJ2-7
clone_size: NA
cdr3_nt: TGTGCCAGCACCCTCAGTGGGACAGGGGGCCACGAGCAGTACTTC
cdr3_aa: CASTLSGTGGHEQYF

d_call: TRBD1
v_call: TRBV5-1
j_call: TRBJ2-1
clone_size: NA
cdr3_nt: TGCGCCAGCAGCTCGGGACAGGGGGACTACAATGAGCAGTTCTTC
cdr3_aa: CASSSGQGDYNEQFF

d_call: TRBD2
v_call: TRBV30
j_call: TRBJ2-3
clone_size: once
cdr3_nt: TGTGCCTGGGCTATCAGACTAGCGGCGACCACAGATACGCAGTATTTT
cdr3_aa: CAWAIRLAATTDTQYF

d_call: NA
v_call: TRBV28
j_call: TRBJ2-1
clone_size: NA
cdr3_nt: TGTGCCAGCAGTTTCGTCGCAGGGTTGGATGAGCAGTTCTTC
cdr3_aa: CASSFVAGLDEQFF

d_call: NA
v_call: TRBV27
j_call: TRBJ1-1
clone_size: NA
cdr3_nt: TGTGCCAGCAGTCGGCAGGGCTACACTGAAGCTTTCTTT
cdr3_aa: CASSRQGYTEAFF

d_call: NA
v_call: TRBV6-1
j_call: TRBJ1-1
clone_size: NA
cdr3_nt: TGTGCCAGCAGTGAAGGGGGGGTCACTGAAGCTTTCTTT
cdr3_aa: CASSEGGVTEAFF

d_call: NA
v_call: TRBV6-5
j_call: TRBJ1-1
clone_size: NA
cdr3_nt: TGTGCCAGCAGTTCCCCTCGGGGGGTGGGTTCTGAAGCTTTCTTT
cdr3_aa: CASSSPRGVGSEAFF

d_call: TRBD1
v_call: TRBV19
j_call: TRBJ2-3
clone_size: NA
cdr3_nt: TGTGCCAGTAGCCAACGATCCCCGACAGGGAGTTGGGCAGATACGCAGTATTTT
cdr3_aa: CASSQRSPTGSWADTQYF

d_call: NA
v_call: TRBV27
j_call: TRBJ2-5
clone_size: NA
cdr3_nt: TGTGCCAGCAGTTCCTATTCCGCCGAGACCCAGTACTTC
cdr3_aa: CASSSYSAETQYF

d_call: NA
v_call: TRBV27
j_call: TRBJ2-2
clone_size: NA
cdr3_nt: TGTGCCAGCAGTCCCACTAGCACCGGGGAGCTGTTTTTT
cdr3_aa: CASSPTSTGELFF

d_call: TRBD1
v_call: TRBV7-2
j_call: TRBJ1-2
clone_size: NA
cdr3_nt: TGTGCCAGCAGCCTAGACAGGGGTTTAGGCTACACCTTC
cdr3_aa: CASSLDRGLGYTF

d_call: TRBD1
v_call: TRBV5-1
j_call: TRBJ1-6
clone_size: NA
cdr3_nt: TGCGCCAGCAGCGGGGACAGGGATTCACCCCTCCACTTT
cdr3_aa: CASSGDRDSPLHF

d_call: TRBD2
v_call: TRBV7-9
j_call: TRBJ2-3
clone_size: NA
cdr3_nt: TGTGCCAGCAGCTTAATCGCAGGACTAGCGGGAGACCTCACAGATACGCAGTATTTT
cdr3_aa: CASSLIAGLAGDLTDTQYF

d_call: TRBD1
v_call: TRBV7-4
j_call: TRBJ2-7
clone_size: NA
cdr3_nt: TGTGCCAGCAGCCAACCCCCTGGACAGGGGTGGTACTTC
cdr3_aa: CASSQPPGQGWYF

d_call: NA
v_call: TRBV6-1
j_call: TRBJ1-2
clone_size: NA
cdr3_nt: TGTGCCAGCAGTGACCGGGATAACTATGGCTACACCTTC
cdr3_aa: CASSDRDNYGYTF

d_call: NA
v_call: TRBV5-1
j_call: TRBJ1-1
clone_size: NA
cdr3_nt: TGCGCCAGCAGTTACGCGGAGGGGTGGGGGACTGAAGCTTTCTTT
cdr3_aa: CASSYAEGWGTEAFF

d_call: NA
v_call: TRBV30
j_call: TRBJ1-1
clone_size: few
cdr3_nt: TGTGCCTGGAGAAGGAGAGTGAACACTGAAGCTTTCTTT
cdr3_aa: CAWRRRVNTEAFF

d_call: TRBD2
v_call: TRBV7-6
j_call: TRBJ2-5
clone_size: once
cdr3_nt: TGTGCCACTTCCTCCGGGAGGGCGGGGACCCAGTACTTC
cdr3_aa: CATSSGRAGTQYF

d_call: TRBD1
v_call: TRBV19
j_call: TRBJ1-1
clone_size: NA
cdr3_nt: TGTGCCAGTAGTATAGCCAGACAGGGAGGAACTGAAGCTTTCTTT
cdr3_aa: CASSIARQGGTEAFF

d_call: NA
v_call: TRBV9
j_call: TRBJ2-3
clone_size: NA
cdr3_nt: TGTGCCAGCAGCGTGGGGAGGGGGGGCACAGATACGCAGTATTTT
cdr3_aa: CASSVGRGGTDTQYF

d_call: NA
v_call: TRBV5-1
j_call: TRBJ2-7
clone_size: NA
cdr3_nt: TGCGCCAGCAGCCTGGACAGACGATACGAGCAGTACTTC
cdr3_aa: CASSLDRRYEQYF

d_call: NA
v_call: TRBV5-5
j_call: TRBJ1-2
clone_size: NA
cdr3_nt: TGTGCCAGCGAGGGGGACGCATATGGCTACACCTTC
cdr3_aa: CASEGDAYGYTF

d_call: TRBD1
v_call: TRBV4-2
j_call: TRBJ1-1
clone_size: NA
cdr3_nt: TGTGCCAGCAGCCAAGGGGACAGGGGGCACACTGAAGCTTTCTTT
cdr3_aa: CASSQGDRGHTEAFF

d_call: TRBD1
v_call: TRBV2
j_call: TRBJ1-1
clone_size: NA
cdr3_nt: TGTGCCAGCCGGACAGGGGCATACACTGAAGCTTTCTTT
cdr3_aa: CASRTGAYTEAFF

d_call: NA
v_call: TRBV20-1
j_call: TRBJ2-2
clone_size: NA
cdr3_nt: TGCAGTGCTAGTCGTCCCGGGGAGCTGTTTTTT
cdr3_aa: CSASRPGELFF

d_call: TRBD1
v_call: TRBV2
j_call: TRBJ2-1
clone_size: NA
cdr3_nt: TGTGCCAGCAGTAGGGACAGAGAGTCCTACAATGAGCAGTTCTTC
cdr3_aa: CASSRDRESYNEQFF

d_call: NA
v_call: TRBV11-2
j_call: TRBJ1-5
clone_size: NA
cdr3_nt: TGTGCCAGCAGCTTAGCAGGGCGCAATCAGCCCCAGCATTTT
cdr3_aa: CASSLAGRNQPQHF